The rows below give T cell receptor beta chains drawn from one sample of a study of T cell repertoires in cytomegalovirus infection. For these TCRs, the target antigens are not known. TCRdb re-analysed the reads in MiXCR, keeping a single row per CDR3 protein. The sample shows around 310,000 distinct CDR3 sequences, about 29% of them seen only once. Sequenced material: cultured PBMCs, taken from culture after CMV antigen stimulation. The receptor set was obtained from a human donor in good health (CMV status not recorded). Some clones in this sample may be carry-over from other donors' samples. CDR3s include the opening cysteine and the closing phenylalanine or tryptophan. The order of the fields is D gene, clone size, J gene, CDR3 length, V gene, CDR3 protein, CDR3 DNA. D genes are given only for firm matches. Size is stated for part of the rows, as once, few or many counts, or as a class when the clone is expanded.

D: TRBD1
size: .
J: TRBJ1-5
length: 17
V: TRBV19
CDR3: CASSIARGQPNNQPQHF
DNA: TGTGCCAGTAGTATAGCCAGGGGACAGCCGAACAATCAGCCCCAGCATTTT

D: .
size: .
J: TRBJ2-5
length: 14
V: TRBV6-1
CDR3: CASSETSQQETQYF
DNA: TGTGCCAGCAGTGAAACTAGCCAGCAAGAGACCCAGTACTTC

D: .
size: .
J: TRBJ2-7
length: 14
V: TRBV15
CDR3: CATSMTLTAYEQYF
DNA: TGTGCCACCAGCATGACCCTAACGGCCTACGAGCAGTACTTC

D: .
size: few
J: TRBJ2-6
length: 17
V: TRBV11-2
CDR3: CASSSGHRYSGANVLTF
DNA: TGTGCCAGCAGCTCGGGACACCGCTACTCTGGGGCCAACGTCCTGACTTTC

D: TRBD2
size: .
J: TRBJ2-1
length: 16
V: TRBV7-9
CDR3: CASSRTSDEIYNEQFF
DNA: TGTGCCAGCAGCAGGACTAGCGACGAGATCTACAATGAGCAGTTCTTC

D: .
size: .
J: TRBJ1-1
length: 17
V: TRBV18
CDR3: CASSPVDRSSMNTEAFF
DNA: TGTGCCAGCTCACCAGTAGACAGGAGTTCCATGAACACTGAAGCTTTCTTT

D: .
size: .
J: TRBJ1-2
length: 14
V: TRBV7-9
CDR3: CASSGQSGSYGYTF
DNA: TGTGCCAGCAGCGGGCAGTCAGGCTCCTATGGCTACACCTTC

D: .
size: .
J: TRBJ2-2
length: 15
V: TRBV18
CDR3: CASSPRGQGTGELFF
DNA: TGTGCCAGCTCACCTCGGGGTCAAGGCACCGGGGAGCTGTTTTTT

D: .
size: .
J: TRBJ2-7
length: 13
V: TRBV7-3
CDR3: CASSLLGGYEQYF
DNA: TGTGCCAGCAGCTTATTAGGGGGCTACGAGCAGTACTTC

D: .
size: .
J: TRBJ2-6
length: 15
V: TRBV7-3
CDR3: CASSRAKSGANVLTF
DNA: TGTGCCAGCAGCCGAGCGAAATCTGGGGCCAACGTCCTGACTTTC

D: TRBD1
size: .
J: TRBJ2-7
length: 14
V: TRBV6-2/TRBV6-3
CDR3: CASIPGQGPYEQYF
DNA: TGTGCCAGCATTCCGGGACAGGGGCCCTACGAGCAGTACTTC

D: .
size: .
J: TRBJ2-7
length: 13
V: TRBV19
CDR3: CASSIGDDYEQYF
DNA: TGTGCCAGTAGTATAGGAGACGACTACGAGCAGTACTTC

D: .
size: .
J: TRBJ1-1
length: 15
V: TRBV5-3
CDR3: CASSLLRGRGTEAFF
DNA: TGTGCCAGCAGCCTTCTCAGAGGCCGAGGCACTGAAGCTTTCTTT

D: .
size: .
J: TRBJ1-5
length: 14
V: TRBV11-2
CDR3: CASSLTFSNQPQHF
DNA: TGTGCCAGCAGCCTGACCTTTAGCAATCAGCCCCAGCATTTT

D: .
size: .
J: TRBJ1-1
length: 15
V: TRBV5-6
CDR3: CASSSLDRMNTEAFF
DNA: TGTGCCAGCAGCTCCTTGGACAGAATGAACACTGAAGCTTTCTTT

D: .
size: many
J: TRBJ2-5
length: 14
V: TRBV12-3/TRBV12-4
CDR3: CASTLRGLQETQYF
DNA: TGTGCCAGCACACTTCGGGGTCTCCAAGAGACCCAGTACTTC

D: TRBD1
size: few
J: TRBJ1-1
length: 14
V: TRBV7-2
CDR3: CAEITGTGGRGAFF
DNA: TGTGCCGAGATAACCGGGACAGGGGGTAGAGGGGCTTTCTTT

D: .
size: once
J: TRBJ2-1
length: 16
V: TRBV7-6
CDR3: CASSLGVGLTYNEQFF
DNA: TGTGCCAGCAGCTTAGGGGTGGGACTGACCTACAATGAGCAGTTCTTC

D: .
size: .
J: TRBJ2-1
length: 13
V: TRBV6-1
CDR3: CASSEFGQGGQFF
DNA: TGTGCCAGCAGTGAATTCGGGCAGGGGGGTCAGTTCTTC

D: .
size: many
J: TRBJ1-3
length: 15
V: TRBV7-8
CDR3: CASSFQGRAGNTIYF
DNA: TGTGCCAGCAGCTTTCAGGGAAGGGCTGGAAACACCATATATTTT

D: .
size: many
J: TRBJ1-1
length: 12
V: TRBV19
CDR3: CASRGLGTEAFF
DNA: TGTGCCAGCAGGGGTTTAGGCACTGAAGCTTTCTTT

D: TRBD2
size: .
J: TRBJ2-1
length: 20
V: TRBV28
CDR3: CASSSPSLAGGPRFHNEQFF
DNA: TGTGCCAGCAGTTCGCCATCCCTAGCGGGAGGGCCAAGATTCCACAATGAGCAGTTCTTC

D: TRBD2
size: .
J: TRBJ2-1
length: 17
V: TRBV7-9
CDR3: CASSLAWPGLAPHEQFF
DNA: TGTGCCAGCAGCTTAGCCTGGCCGGGACTAGCACCTCATGAGCAGTTCTTC

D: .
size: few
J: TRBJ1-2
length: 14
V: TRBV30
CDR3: CAWSDGTVGGGYTF
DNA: TGTGCCTGGAGTGACGGGACGGTGGGAGGGGGCTACACCTTC

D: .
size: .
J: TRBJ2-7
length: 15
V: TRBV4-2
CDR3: CASSQDYRATYEQYF
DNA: TGTGCCAGCAGCCAAGATTACAGGGCCACCTACGAGCAGTACTTC

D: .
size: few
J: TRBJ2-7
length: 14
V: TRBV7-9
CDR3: CASRRGVGSYEQYF
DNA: TGTGCCAGCAGGCGAGGGGTCGGATCCTACGAGCAGTACTTC

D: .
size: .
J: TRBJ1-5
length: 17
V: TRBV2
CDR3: CASSEYNRRNSNQPQHF
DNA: TGTGCCAGCAGTGAATATAACCGACGGAATAGCAATCAGCCCCAGCATTTT

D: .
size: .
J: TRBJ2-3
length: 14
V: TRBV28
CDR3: CASNIMGIGDTQYF
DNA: TGTGCCAGCAATATTATGGGTATCGGGGATACGCAGTATTTT

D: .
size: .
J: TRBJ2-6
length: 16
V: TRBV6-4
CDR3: CASSDGGAGGANVLTF
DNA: TGTGCCAGCAGTGACGGGGGCGCGGGTGGGGCCAACGTCCTGACTTTC

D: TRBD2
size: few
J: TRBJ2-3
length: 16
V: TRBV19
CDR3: CASSIRAGGPTDTQYF
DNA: TGTGCCAGTAGTATAAGGGCGGGGGGGCCAACAGATACGCAGTATTTT

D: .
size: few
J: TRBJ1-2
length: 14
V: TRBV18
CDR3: CASSREGRNYGYTF
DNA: TGTGCCAGCTCACGCGAGGGCAGAAACTATGGCTACACCTTC

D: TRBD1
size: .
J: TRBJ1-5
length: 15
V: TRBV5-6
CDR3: CASSLGQGAYQPQHF
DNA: TGTGCCAGCAGCCTGGGACAGGGGGCATATCAGCCCCAGCATTTT

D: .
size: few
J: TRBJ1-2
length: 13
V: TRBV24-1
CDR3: CATSEGTGYGYTF
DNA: TGTGCCACCAGTGAAGGCACAGGGTATGGCTACACCTTC

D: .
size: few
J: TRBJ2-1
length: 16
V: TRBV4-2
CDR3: CASMGGGGVGYNEQFF
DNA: TGTGCCAGCATGGGCGGGGGCGGGGTGGGTTACAATGAGCAGTTCTTC

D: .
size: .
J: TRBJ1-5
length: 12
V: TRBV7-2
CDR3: CASSSPNQPQHF
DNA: TGTGCCAGCAGCTCCCCCAATCAGCCCCAGCATTTT

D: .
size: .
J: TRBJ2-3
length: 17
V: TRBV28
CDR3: CASSQTSEGVSTDTQYF
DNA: TGTGCCAGCAGCCAAACTAGCGAGGGGGTTAGCACAGATACGCAGTATTTT

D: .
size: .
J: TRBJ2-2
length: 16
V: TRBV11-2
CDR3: CASSSWGVEMTGELFF
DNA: TGTGCCAGCAGCTCCTGGGGCGTGGAGATGACCGGGGAGCTGTTTTTT

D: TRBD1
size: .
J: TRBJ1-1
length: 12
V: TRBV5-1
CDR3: CASSRRTGEAFF
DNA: TGCGCCAGCAGCAGGAGGACAGGTGAAGCTTTCTTT

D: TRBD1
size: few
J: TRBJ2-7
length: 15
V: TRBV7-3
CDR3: CASSCRDRGLSEQYF
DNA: TGTGCCAGCAGCTGCCGCGACAGGGGGCTTAGCGAGCAGTACTTC

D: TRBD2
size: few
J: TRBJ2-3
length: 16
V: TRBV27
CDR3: CASSLGLAGTANTQYF
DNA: TGTGCCAGCAGTCTTGGACTAGCGGGGACAGCGAATACGCAGTATTTT

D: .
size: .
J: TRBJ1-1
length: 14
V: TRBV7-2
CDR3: CASSLDRADTEAFF
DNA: TGTGCCAGCAGCTTAGACAGGGCGGACACTGAAGCTTTCTTT